The sequence of this T cell receptor (beta chain) was determined in a study of response to subunit inactivated influenza vaccine. Germline values: CDR1 DFQATT, CDR2 SNEGSKA (reference sequence). The ends were cut back, 4 bases at V and 7 bases at J, with 17 bases in the middle. The CDR3 has 14 amino acids. This clonotype has a count of ten or more. What it binds is not known. Study-level findings and limits: Authors suggested seasonal influenza vaccinations each recruit few new T cells.

MiXCR, run by TCRdb on the RT-PCR reads, gives a single entry per CDR3 protein. The sample lists 500,000 to 600,000 distinct CDR3 sequences, about 12% occurring once. Source: PBMCs from blood, taken on the day of vaccination. The chain uses TRBV20-1 and TRBJ2-1; D perhaps matches TRBD2 (5 bases). The sequence came from a man aged 50-59 years who received an inactivated influenza vaccine. The CDR3 spells CSATPFWRYNEQFF. The CDR3 DNA is TGCAGTGCTACACCTTTTTGGAGGTATAATGAGCAGTTCTTC.